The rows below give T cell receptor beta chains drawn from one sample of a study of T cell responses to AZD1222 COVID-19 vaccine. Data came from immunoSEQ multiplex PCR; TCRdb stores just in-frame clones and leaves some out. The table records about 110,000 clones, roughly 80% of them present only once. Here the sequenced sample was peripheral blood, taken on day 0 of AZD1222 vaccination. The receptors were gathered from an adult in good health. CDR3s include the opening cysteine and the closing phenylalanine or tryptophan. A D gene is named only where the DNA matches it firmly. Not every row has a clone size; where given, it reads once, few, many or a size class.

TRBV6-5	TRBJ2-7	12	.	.	CAVRGQLYEQYF	TGTGCCGTTCGGGGCCAGCTCTACGAGCAGTACTTC
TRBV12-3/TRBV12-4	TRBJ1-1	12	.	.	CASTPWNTEAFF	TGTGCCAGCACCCCATGGAACACTGAAGCTTTCTTT
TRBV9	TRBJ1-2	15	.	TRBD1	CASSVDSGGSYGYTF	TGTGCCAGCAGCGTAGATTCAGGGGGCTCGTATGGCTACACCTTC
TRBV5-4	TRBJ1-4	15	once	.	CASSLGPTTNEKLFF	TGTGCCAGCAGCTTGGGTCCGACAACTAATGAAAAACTGTTTTTT
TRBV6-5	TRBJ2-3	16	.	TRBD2	CASSYRLAGGSDTQYF	TGTGCCAGCAGTTACCGACTAGCGGGGGGGTCGGATACGCAGTATTTT
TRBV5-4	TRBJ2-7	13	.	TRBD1	CASSWDRDYEQYF	TGTGCCAGCAGCTGGGACAGAGACTACGAGCAGTACTTC
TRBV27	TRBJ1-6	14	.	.	CASSEGFYNSPLHF	TGTGCCAGCAGTGAAGGATTTTATAATTCACCCCTCCACTTT
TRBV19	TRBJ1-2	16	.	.	CASSIGQGTANYGYTF	TGTGCCAGTAGTATAGGGCAGGGGACGGCTAACTATGGCTACACCTTC
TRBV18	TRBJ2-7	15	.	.	CASSPQGEGSYEQYF	TGTGCCAGCTCACCACAAGGGGAAGGATCCTACGAGCAGTACTTC
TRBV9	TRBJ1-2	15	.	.	CASSLRDGGLDGYTF	TGTGCCAGCAGCCTCAGGGACGGTGGATTGGATGGCTACACCTTC
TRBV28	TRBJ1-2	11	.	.	CASSLVGGYTF	TGTGCCAGCAGTTTGGTGGGAGGCTACACCTTC
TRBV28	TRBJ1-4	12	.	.	CASTGPNEKLFF	TGTGCCAGCACAGGGCCTAATGAAAAACTGTTTTTT
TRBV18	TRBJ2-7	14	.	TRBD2	CASSPTSGTHEQYF	TGTGCCAGCTCGCCGACTAGCGGGACCCACGAGCAGTACTTC